Detailed here is one TCR beta chain. The target antigen is unknown. Trimming removed 0 bases at V and 7 bases at J, with 16 bases between. Looked up from germline, CDR1 is SGDLS and CDR2 is YYNGEE. The CDR3 extends over 15 amino acids. This sample was taken from a study of vaccination effects on CD4 cells after COVID-19. Points from the study as a whole: Marked clonal contraction of infection- and vaccine-induced clones was seen late after vaccination. The study found that only 1 of 255 vaccine-induced clones from healthy vaccinees cross-reacted with common cold coronaviruses.

The assay was immunoSEQ multiplex PCR, and TCRdb's table has in-frame clones only and misses some. The table lists about 74,000 clones, approximately 77% of them singletons. CD4+ T cells were isolated after less than 12 days of culture. Vaccinated participants had no history of SARS-CoV-2 infection and tested negative for nucleocapsid antibodies. Both day 3 and day 7 saw half the medium replaced with IL-2 medium. The chain couples TRBV9 to TRBJ1-2, with no clear D. The sequence derives from a human donor who received a COVID-19 vaccine. Sequences were derived from CD4+ T cells from PBMCs cultured without peptide, sampled before COVID-19 vaccination. CDR3 nucleotides: TGTGCCAGCAGCGTAGACTCGGCGCTCGGCTCTGGCTACACCTTC. Amino acid sequence: CASSVDSALGSGYTF.